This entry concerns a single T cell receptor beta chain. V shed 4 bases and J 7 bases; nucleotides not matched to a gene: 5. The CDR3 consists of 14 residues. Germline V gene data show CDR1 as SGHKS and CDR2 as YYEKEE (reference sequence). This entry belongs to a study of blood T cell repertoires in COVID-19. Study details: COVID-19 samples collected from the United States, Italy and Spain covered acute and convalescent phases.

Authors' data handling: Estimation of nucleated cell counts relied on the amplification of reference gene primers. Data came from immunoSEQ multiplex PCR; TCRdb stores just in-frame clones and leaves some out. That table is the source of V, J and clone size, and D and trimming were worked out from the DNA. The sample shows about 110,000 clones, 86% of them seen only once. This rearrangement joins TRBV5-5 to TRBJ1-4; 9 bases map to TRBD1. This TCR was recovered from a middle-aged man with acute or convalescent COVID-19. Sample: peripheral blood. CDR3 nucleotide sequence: TGTGCCAGCAGCCCGGGACAGGGTGGTGAAAAACTGTTTTTT. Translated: CASSPGQGGEKLFF.